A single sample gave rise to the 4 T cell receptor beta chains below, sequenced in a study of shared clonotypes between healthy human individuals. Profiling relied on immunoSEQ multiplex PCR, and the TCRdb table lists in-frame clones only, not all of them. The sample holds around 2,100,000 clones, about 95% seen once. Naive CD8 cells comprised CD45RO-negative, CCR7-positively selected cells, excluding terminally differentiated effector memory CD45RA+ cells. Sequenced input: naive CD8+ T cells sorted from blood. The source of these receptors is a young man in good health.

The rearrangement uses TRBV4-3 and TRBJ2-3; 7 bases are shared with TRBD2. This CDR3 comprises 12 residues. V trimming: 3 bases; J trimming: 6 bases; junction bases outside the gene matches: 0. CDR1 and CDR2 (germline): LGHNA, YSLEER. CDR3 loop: CASSQGGDTQYF. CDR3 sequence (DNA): TGCGCCAGCAGCCAGGGGGGGGATACGCAGTATTTT.

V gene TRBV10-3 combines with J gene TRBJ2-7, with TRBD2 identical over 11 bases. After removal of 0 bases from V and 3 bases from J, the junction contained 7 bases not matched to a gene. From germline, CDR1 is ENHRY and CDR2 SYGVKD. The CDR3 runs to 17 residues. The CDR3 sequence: CAISESGGGTSGYEQYF. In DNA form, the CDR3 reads TGTGCCATCAGTGAGTCGGGTGGCGGGACTAGCGGCTACGAGCAGTACTTC.

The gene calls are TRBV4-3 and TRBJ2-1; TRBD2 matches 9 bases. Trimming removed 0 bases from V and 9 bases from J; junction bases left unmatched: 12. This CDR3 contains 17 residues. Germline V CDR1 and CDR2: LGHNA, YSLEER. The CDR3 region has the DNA TGCGCCAGCAGCCAAGATGGCGGGAGGGCCGTAAGGGTTGAGCAGTTCTTC. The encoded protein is CASSQDGGRAVRVEQFF.

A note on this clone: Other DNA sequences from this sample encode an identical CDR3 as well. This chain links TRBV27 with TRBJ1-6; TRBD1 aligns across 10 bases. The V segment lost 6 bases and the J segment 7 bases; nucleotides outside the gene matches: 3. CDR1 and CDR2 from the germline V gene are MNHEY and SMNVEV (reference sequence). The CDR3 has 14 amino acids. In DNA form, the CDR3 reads TGTGCCAGCAGCTGGGACAGGGGAAATTCACCCCTCCACTTT. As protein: CASSWDRGNSPLHF.